Listed below are T cell receptor beta chains from one sample, sequenced in a study of blood T cell repertoires in COVID-19. Generated by immunoSEQ multiplex PCR, the TCRdb table keeps only in-frame clones and is missing some. The data hold approximately 230,000 clones, with about nine tenths observed a single time. The specimen sequenced was peripheral blood. These receptor sequences come from a man between 25 and 39 years old who had recovered from COVID-19. Each CDR3 is given with its conserved first and last residue. A D gene is named only where the DNA matches it firmly. Clone sizes are given selectively: once, few, many, or a class where the clone is expanded.

clone size,J gene,D gene,V gene,CDR3 protein,CDR3 DNA
-,TRBJ2-1,-,TRBV5-4,CASSLGGLSYNEQFF,TGTGCCAGCAGCTTGGGCGGGCTCTCCTACAATGAGCAGTTCTTC
-,TRBJ2-2,-,TRBV7-2,CASSFLSTGELFF,TGTGCCAGCAGCTTCCTTTCTACCGGGGAGCTGTTTTTT
-,TRBJ1-4,-,TRBV7-9,CASSLAGGNEKLFF,TGTGCCAGCAGCTTAGCGGGGGGAAATGAAAAACTGTTTTTT
-,TRBJ1-2,TRBD1,TRBV5-6,CASSRARGTGGPNYGYTF,TGTGCCAGCAGCCGAGCCCGCGGGACAGGGGGCCCTAACTATGGCTACACCTTC
-,TRBJ2-2,-,TRBV30,CARTIQDNTGELFF,TGTGCCAGGACGATACAGGACAACACCGGGGAGCTGTTTTTT
-,TRBJ1-4,-,TRBV3-1/TRBV3-2,CASSQVRLLSWHQLFF,TGTGCCAGCAGCCAAGTTCGCCTGTTGTCTTGGCATCAACTGTTTTTT
-,TRBJ2-7,TRBD2,TRBV11-3,CASSTGGGESSYEQYF,TGTGCCAGCAGCACCGGCGGGGGAGAGAGCTCCTACGAGCAGTACTTC
-,TRBJ1-4,-,TRBV19,CASSSPQGPLENEKLFF,TGTGCCAGTTCCTCGCCACAGGGACCCCTTGAGAATGAAAAACTGTTTTTT
-,TRBJ2-2,TRBD2,TRBV19,CASSIRLAVVGELFF,TGTGCCAGTAGTATCAGACTAGCGGTGGTCGGGGAGCTGTTTTTT
-,TRBJ2-7,-,TRBV12-2,CASRLGGDQYF,TGTGCAAGTCGCTTAGGGGGGGATCAGTACTTC
-,TRBJ2-5,-,TRBV11-3,CASSLNSVKETQYF,TGTGCCAGCAGCCTCAATAGTGTGAAAGAGACCCAGTACTTC
-,TRBJ2-2,-,TRBV19,CASTLGTRSTGELFF,TGTGCCAGTACCCTCGGGACAAGATCAACCGGGGAGCTGTTTTTT
once,TRBJ1-2,TRBD1,TRBV29-1,CSVDTSTGGHGYTF,TGCAGCGTCGATACGTCAACAGGGGGCCATGGCTACACCTTC
-,TRBJ1-5,TRBD1,TRBV6-1,CASSENPTGAGQPQHF,TGTGCCAGCAGTGAAAATCCCACAGGGGCAGGTCAGCCCCAGCATTTT
-,TRBJ2-3,TRBD2,TRBV10-2,CATAGLAGGLYSTDTQYF,TGCGCCACTGCGGGACTAGCGGGGGGTCTTTACAGCACAGATACGCAGTATTTT
-,TRBJ2-1,TRBD2,TRBV6-5,CASGRLGGGLVEQFF,TGTGCCAGCGGACGACTCGGCGGGGGGCTCGTTGAGCAGTTCTTC
-,TRBJ1-2,-,TRBV5-1,CASSSPGQAYGYTF,TGCGCCAGCAGCTCCCCGGGACAAGCCTATGGCTACACCTTC
-,TRBJ2-3,-,TRBV3-1/TRBV3-2,CASSQDPVLTDTQYF,TGTGCCAGCAGCCAAGACCCGGTTCTCACAGATACGCAGTATTTT
-,TRBJ1-4,-,TRBV19,CASSHPYGETNEKLFF,TGTGCCAGTAGTCATCCTTACGGGGAGACTAATGAAAAACTGTTTTTT
-,TRBJ2-5,-,TRBV19,CASSPTSPETQYF,TGTGCCAGTAGCCCGACTAGTCCAGAGACCCAGTACTTC
-,TRBJ2-5,TRBD2,TRBV5-1,CASGTSGGTLGETQYF,TGCGCCAGCGGAACTAGCGGGGGAACTTTGGGAGAGACCCAGTACTTC
-,TRBJ1-4,TRBD1,TRBV5-1,CASSFGQANEKLFF,TGCGCCAGCAGCTTCGGACAGGCTAATGAAAAACTGTTTTTT
-,TRBJ1-5,-,TRBV10-3,CAISEGGGNNQPQHF,TGTGCCATCAGTGAAGGGGGAGGGAACAATCAGCCCCAGCATTTT
-,TRBJ2-6,TRBD2,TRBV9,CASSVAVSSGGGGANVLTF,TGTGCCAGCAGCGTAGCTGTGTCTAGCGGGGGTGGTGGGGCCAACGTCCTGACTTTC
-,TRBJ2-5,-,TRBV2,CASSEQSHYF,TGTGCCAGCAGTGAGCAGTCCCACTACTTC
-,TRBJ2-5,-,TRBV11-3,CASSLRGSETQYF,TGTGCCAGCAGCCTAAGGGGGTCAGAGACCCAGTACTTC
-,TRBJ2-3,-,TRBV19,CASSPRPGDTQYF,TGTGCCAGTAGCCCCAGGCCAGGGGATACGCAGTATTTT
-,TRBJ2-5,TRBD1,TRBV4-3,CASSQGGQGQETQYF,TGCGCCAGCAGCCAAGGGGGACAGGGGCAAGAGACCCAGTACTTC
-,TRBJ2-6,-,TRBV5-6,CASSLAAGPGANVLTF,TGTGCCAGCAGCTTGGCCGCAGGTCCCGGGGCCAACGTCCTGACTTTC
-,TRBJ1-4,-,TRBV7-9,CASSRDAGSEKLFF,TGTGCCAGCAGCCGGGACGCCGGGAGCGAAAAACTGTTTTTT
-,TRBJ2-1,-,TRBV29-1,CSVDAQGQNEQFF,TGCAGCGTTGATGCCCAGGGTCAGAATGAGCAGTTCTTC
-,TRBJ2-5,-,TRBV4-2,CASSQDQGGETQYF,TGTGCCAGCAGCCAAGATCAGGGGGGAGAGACCCAGTACTTC
few,TRBJ1-1,-,TRBV29-1,CSVRGGRTEAFF,TGCAGCGTCCGCGGGGGGCGGACTGAAGCTTTCTTT
-,TRBJ1-4,TRBD1,TRBV7-9,CAQTQGALEKLFF,TGTGCCCAGACACAGGGGGCGCTTGAAAAACTGTTTTTT
-,TRBJ2-3,TRBD2,TRBV6-6,CASSYSSSGMDTQYF,TGTGCCAGCAGTTACTCGTCTAGCGGGATGGATACGCAGTATTTT
-,TRBJ2-6,-,TRBV6-5,CASRGTGSGANVLTF,TGTGCCAGCAGAGGTACAGGGTCCGGGGCCAACGTCCTGACTTTC
-,TRBJ1-5,TRBD1,TRBV6-5,CASGDRGRGNQPQHF,TGTGCCAGCGGCGACAGGGGGCGAGGCAATCAGCCCCAGCATTTT
once,TRBJ1-5,-,TRBV5-8,CASSFYDRQPQHF,TGTGCCAGCAGCTTTTACGACAGGCAGCCCCAGCATTTT
-,TRBJ2-7,TRBD1,TRBV5-1,CASRRYLGQADTSYEQYF,TGCGCCAGCAGGCGATATCTAGGACAGGCTGATACCTCCTACGAGCAGTACTTC
-,TRBJ1-2,-,TRBV18,CASSPEAYGYTF,TGTGCCAGCTCACCAGAGGCCTATGGCTACACCTTC
-,TRBJ1-2,TRBD1,TRBV19,CASSTQGAKGGYTF,TGTGCCAGTAGTACACAGGGGGCAAAGGGAGGCTACACCTTC
-,TRBJ2-7,TRBD1,TRBV5-5,CASSPTGQETYEQYF,TGTGCCAGCAGCCCAACGGGACAGGAGACCTACGAGCAGTACTTC
once,TRBJ2-1,TRBD2,TRBV19,CASSTTSGDAYNEQFF,TGTGCCAGTAGTACTACTAGCGGGGACGCCTACAATGAGCAGTTCTTC
-,TRBJ1-2,TRBD1,TRBV24-1,CATSDYPYSGTGEHYGYTF,TGTGCCACCAGTGACTATCCTTATTCCGGGACAGGGGAACACTATGGCTACACCTTC
-,TRBJ2-1,TRBD2,TRBV4-1,CASTQTPSGGALNEQFF,TGCGCCAGCACCCAAACTCCTAGCGGGGGGGCTCTCAATGAGCAGTTCTTC
many,TRBJ1-2,-,TRBV5-1,CASSAGQTTSGYTF,TGCGCCAGCAGCGCTGGACAGACCACCTCTGGCTACACCTTC
-,TRBJ1-2,-,TRBV5-1,CASSEGQLYGYTF,TGCGCCAGCAGCGAAGGACAGCTTTATGGCTACACCTTC
-,TRBJ1-1,-,TRBV6-5,CASTPLQVNTEAFF,TGTGCCAGCACCCCCCTGCAGGTGAACACTGAAGCTTTCTTT
-,TRBJ1-4,-,TRBV7-2,CASTQQQGNEKLFF,TGTGCCAGCACCCAGCAACAGGGAAATGAAAAACTGTTTTTT
-,TRBJ1-2,-,TRBV2,CASSEEGHGYGYTF,TGTGCCAGCAGTGAAGAGGGGCACGGCTATGGCTACACCTTC
-,TRBJ1-1,-,TRBV20-1,CSASERMNTEAFF,TGCAGTGCTAGTGAGCGGATGAACACTGAAGCTTTCTTT
few,TRBJ2-7,TRBD1,TRBV7-9,CASSTGDRGHEQYF,TGTGCCAGCAGCACCGGGGACAGGGGCCACGAGCAGTACTTC
-,TRBJ2-3,TRBD1,TRBV9,CASSPRDRGSTDTQYF,TGTGCCAGCAGCCCCCGGGACAGGGGATCCACAGATACGCAGTATTTT
-,TRBJ2-7,TRBD1,TRBV18,CASSPRDRDSYEQYF,TGTGCCAGCTCACCCCGGGACAGGGACTCCTACGAGCAGTACTTC
few,TRBJ1-1,TRBD1,TRBV30,CALGQGTLLNTEAFF,TGTGCCTTGGGACAGGGGACGCTCCTCAACACTGAAGCTTTCTTT
-,TRBJ2-1,TRBD2,TRBV9,CASSVGASGNNEQFF,TGTGCCAGCAGCGTAGGGGCTAGCGGGAACAATGAGCAGTTCTTC
-,TRBJ2-4,-,TRBV4-2,CASSQVGRDFKNIQYF,TGTGCCAGCAGCCAAGTTGGGAGAGATTTCAAAAACATTCAGTACTTC